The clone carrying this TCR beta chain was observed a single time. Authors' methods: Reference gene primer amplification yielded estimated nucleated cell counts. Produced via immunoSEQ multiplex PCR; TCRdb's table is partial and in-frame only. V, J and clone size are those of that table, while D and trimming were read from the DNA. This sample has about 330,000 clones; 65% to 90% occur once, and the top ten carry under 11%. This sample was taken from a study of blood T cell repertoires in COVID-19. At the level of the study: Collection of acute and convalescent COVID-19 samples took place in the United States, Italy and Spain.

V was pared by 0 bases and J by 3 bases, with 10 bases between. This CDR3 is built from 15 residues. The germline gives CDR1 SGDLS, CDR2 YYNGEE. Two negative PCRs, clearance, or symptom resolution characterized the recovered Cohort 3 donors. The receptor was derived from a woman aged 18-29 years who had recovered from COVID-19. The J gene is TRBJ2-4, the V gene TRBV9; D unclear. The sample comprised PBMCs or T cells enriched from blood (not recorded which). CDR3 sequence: CASSVGSSHKNIQYF. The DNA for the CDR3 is TGTGCCAGCAGCGTAGGATCCAGTCACAAAAACATTCAGTACTTC.